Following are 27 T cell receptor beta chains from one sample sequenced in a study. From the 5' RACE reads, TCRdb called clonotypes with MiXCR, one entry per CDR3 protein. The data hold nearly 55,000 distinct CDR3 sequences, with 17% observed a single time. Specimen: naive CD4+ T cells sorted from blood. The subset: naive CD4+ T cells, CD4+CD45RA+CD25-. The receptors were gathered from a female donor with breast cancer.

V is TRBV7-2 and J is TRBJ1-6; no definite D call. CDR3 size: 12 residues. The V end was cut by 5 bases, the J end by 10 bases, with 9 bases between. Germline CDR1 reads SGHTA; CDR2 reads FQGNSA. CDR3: CASSTPLSPLHF. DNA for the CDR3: TGTGCCAGCAGCACCCCGTTGTCACCCCTCCACTTT.

The CDR3 region is CASSSTSTVQAEQYF. CDR3 coding DNA: TGCGCCAGCAGCTCAACTTCGACTGTACAAGCCGAGCAGTACTTC. The rearrangement joins TRBV5-1 to TRBJ2-7; D is uncertain. V was clipped by 3 bases and J by 6 bases, with 19 bases between them. The CDR3 length is 15 residues. Looked up from germline, CDR1 is SGHRS and CDR2 is YFSETQ.

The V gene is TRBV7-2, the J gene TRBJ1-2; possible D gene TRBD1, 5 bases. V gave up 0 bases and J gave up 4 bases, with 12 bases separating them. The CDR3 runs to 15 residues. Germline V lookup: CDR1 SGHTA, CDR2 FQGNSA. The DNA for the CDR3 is TGTGCCAGCAGCTTAGCGAAGGGGTCCACCTATGGCTACACCTTC. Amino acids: CASSLAKGSTYGYTF.

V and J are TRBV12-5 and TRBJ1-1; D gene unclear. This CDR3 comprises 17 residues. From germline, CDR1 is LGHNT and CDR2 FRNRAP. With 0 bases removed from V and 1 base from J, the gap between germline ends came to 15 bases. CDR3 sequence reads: CASGLVLSEPGNTEAFF. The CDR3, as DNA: TGTGCTAGTGGTTTGGTACTCTCAGAACCCGGGAACACTGAAGCTTTCTTT.

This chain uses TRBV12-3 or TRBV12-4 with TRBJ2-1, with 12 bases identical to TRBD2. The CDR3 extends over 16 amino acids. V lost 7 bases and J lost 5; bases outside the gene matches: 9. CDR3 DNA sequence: TGTGCCAGCATCCTCGGACTAGCGGGGATAAACAATGAGCAGTTCTTC. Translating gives CASILGLAGINNEQFF.

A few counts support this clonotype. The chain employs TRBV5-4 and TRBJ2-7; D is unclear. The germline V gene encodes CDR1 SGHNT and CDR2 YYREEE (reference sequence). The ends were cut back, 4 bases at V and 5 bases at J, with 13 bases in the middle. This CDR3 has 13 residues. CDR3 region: CASSRNVGDEQYF. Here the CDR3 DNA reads TGTGCCAGCAGCCGTAATGTCGGAGACGAGCAGTACTTC.

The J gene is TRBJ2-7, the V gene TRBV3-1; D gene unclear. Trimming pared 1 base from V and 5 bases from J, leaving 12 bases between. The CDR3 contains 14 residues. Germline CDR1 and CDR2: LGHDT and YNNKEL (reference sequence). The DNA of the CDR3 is TGTGCCAGCAGCCAAGTGATCGACGGGCACGAGCAGTACTTC. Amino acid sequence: CASSQVIDGHEQYF.

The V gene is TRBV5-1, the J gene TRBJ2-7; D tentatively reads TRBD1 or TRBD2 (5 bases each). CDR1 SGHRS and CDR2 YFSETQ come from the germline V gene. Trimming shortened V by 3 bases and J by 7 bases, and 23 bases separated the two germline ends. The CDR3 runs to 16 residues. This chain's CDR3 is CASSSTGPASGLEQYF. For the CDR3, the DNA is TGCGCCAGCAGCTCGACGGGGCCAGCCTCAGGCTTGGAGCAGTACTTC. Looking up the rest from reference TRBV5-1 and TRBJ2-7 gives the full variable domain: KAGVTQTPRYLIKTRGQQVTLSCSPISGHRSVSWYQQTPGQGLQFLFEYFSETQRNKGNFPGRFSGRQFSNSRSEMNVSTLELGDSALYLCASSSTGPASGLEQYFGPGTRLTVT.

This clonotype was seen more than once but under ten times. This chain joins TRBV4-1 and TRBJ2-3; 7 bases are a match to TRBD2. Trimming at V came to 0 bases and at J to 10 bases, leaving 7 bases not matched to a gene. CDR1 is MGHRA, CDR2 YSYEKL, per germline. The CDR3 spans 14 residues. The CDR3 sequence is CASSQETEGRAQYF. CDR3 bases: TGCGCCAGCAGCCAAGAAACTGAGGGGAGGGCGCAGTATTTT.

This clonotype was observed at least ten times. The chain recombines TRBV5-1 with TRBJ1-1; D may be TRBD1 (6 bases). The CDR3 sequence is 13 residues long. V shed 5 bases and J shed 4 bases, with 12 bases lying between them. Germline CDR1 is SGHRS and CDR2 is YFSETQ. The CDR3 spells CASREGDVTEAFF. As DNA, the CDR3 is TGCGCCAGCAGGGAGGGGGACGTCACTGAAGCTTTCTTT.

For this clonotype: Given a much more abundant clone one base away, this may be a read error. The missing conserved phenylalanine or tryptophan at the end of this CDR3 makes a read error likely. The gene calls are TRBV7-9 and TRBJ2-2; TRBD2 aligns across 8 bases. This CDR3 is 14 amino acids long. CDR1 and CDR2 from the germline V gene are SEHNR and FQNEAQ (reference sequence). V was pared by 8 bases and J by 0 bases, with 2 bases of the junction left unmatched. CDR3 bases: TGTGCCAGCGGGCGGGAGGCGAACACCGGGGAGCTGTTTTCT. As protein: CASGREANTGELFS.

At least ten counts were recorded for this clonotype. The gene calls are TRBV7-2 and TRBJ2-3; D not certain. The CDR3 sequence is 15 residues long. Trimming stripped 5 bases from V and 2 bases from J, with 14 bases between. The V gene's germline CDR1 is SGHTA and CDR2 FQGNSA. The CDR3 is CASSPMTSNTDTQYF. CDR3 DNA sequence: TGTGCCAGCAGCCCGATGACCTCAAACACAGATACGCAGTATTTT.

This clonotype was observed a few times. This chain's CDR3 is CASSQTGTSGEQYF. Written as DNA, the CDR3 is TGTGCCAGCAGCCAAACCGGGACCTCAGGAGAGCAGTACTTC. The chain uses TRBV7-3 and TRBJ2-7; perhaps D is TRBD1 or TRBD2 (5 bases each). Germline values: CDR1 SGHTA, CDR2 FQGTGA. V was pared by 5 bases and J by 7 bases, with 18 bases between. The CDR3 sequence is 14 residues long.

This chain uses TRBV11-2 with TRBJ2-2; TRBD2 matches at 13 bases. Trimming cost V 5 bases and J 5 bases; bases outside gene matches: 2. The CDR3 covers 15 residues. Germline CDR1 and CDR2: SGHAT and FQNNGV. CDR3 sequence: CASSGLAGATGELFF. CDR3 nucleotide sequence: TGTGCCAGCAGCGGACTAGCGGGAGCAACCGGGGAGCTGTTTTTT.

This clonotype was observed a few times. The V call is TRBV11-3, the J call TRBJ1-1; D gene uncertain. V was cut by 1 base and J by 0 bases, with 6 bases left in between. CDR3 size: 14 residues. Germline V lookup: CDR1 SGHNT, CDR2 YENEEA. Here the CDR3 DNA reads TGTGCCAGCAGCTTAGGCCCGGTGAACACTGAAGCTTTCTTT. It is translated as CASSLGPVNTEAFF.

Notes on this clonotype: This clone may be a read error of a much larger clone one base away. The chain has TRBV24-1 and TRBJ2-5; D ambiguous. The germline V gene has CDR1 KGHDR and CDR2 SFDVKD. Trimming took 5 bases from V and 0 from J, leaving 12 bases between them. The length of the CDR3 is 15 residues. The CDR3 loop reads CATSGTEYNQETQYF. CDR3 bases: TGTGCCACCAGTGGAACAGAGTACAACCAAGAGACCCAGTACTTC.

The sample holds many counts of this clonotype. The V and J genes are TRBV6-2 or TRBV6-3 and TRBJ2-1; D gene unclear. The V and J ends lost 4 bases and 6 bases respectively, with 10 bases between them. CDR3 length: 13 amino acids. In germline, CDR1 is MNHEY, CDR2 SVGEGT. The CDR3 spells CASSFGRFNEQFF. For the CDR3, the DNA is TGTGCCAGCAGTTTCGGACGATTCAATGAGCAGTTCTTC.

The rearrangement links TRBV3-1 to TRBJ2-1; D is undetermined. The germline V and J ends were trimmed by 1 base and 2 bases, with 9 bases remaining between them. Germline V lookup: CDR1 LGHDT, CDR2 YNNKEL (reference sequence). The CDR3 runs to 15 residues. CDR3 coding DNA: TGTGCCAGCAGCCAAGCTCGATTAACCTACAATGAGCAGTTCTTC. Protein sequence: CASSQARLTYNEQFF.

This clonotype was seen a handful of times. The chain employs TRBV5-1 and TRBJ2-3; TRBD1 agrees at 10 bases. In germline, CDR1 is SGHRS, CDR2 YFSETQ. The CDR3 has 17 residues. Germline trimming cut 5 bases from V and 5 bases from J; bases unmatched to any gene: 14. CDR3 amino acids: CASRLNPSTGGQDTQYF. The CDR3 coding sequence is TGCGCCAGCAGATTAAACCCCTCGACAGGGGGCCAAGATACGCAGTATTTT.

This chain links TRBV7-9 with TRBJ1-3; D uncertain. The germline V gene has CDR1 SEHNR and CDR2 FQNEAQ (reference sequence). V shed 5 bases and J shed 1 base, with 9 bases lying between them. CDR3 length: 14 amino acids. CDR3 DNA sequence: TGTGCCAGCAGCCCCGACGGATCTGGAAACACCATATATTTT. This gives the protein CASSPDGSGNTIYF.

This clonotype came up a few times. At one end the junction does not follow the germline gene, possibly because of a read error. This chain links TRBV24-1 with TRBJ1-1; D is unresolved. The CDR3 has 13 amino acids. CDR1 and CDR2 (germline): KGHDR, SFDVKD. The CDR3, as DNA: TGTGCCGCTGGCGGGGATTTGAATACTGAAGCTTTCTTT. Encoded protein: CAAGGDLNTEAFF.

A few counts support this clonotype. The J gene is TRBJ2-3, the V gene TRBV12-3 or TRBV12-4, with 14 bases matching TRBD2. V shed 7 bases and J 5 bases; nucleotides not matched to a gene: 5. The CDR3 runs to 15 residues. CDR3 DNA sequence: TGTGCCAGCACCAGGGGACTAGCGGGAGTAGATACGCAGTATTTT. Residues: CASTRGLAGVDTQYF.

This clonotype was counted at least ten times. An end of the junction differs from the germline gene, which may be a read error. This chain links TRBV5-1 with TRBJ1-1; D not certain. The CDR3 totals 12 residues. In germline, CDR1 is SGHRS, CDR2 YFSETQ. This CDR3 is CASSLAGQPHSF. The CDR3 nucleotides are TGCGCCAGCAGCTTGGCCGGGCAGCCGCACTCCTTT.

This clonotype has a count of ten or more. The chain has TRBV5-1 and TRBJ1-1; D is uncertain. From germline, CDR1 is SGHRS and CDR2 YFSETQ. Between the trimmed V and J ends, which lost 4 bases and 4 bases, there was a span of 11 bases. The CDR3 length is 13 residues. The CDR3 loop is CASSIQRATEAFF. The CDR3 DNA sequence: TGCGCCAGCAGCATTCAGCGAGCCACTGAAGCTTTCTTT.

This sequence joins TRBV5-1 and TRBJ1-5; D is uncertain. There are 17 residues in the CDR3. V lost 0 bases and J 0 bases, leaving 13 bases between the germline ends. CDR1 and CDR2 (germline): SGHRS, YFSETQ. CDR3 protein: CASSLDPLHNSNQPQHF. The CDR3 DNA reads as TGCGCCAGCAGCTTGGACCCATTACACAATAGCAATCAGCCCCAGCATTTT. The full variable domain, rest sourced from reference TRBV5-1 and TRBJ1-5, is KAGVTQTPRYLIKTRGQQVTLSCSPISGHRSVSWYQQTPGQGLQFLFEYFSETQRNKGNFPGRFSGRQFSNSRSEMNVSTLELGDSALYLCASSLDPLHNSNQPQHFGDGTRLSIL.

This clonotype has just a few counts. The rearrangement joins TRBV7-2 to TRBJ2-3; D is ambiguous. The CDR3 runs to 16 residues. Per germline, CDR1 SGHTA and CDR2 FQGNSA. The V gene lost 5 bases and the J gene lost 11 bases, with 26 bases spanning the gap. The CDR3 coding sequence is TGTGCCAGCAGCCCTAGAATAGGCACCTTAGGAGTTATGCAGTATTTT. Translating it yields CASSPRIGTLGVMQYF.

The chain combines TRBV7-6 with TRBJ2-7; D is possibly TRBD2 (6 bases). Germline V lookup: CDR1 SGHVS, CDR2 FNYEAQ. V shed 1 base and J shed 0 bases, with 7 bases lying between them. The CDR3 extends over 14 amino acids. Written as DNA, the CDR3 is TGTGCCAGCAGCTTAGACGGGGGCTCCTACGAGCAGTACTTC. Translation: CASSLDGGSYEQYF.